These 32 T cell receptor beta chains originate from one sample sequenced in a study of blood T cell repertoires in COVID-19. The assay was immunoSEQ multiplex PCR, and TCRdb's table has in-frame clones only and misses some. The sample lists roughly 96,000 clones, around 80% occurring once. Sequenced: peripheral blood. The source is a man in his sixties with acute or convalescent COVID-19.

This chain uses TRBV7-9 with TRBJ2-5, with D perhaps matching TRBD1 (6 bases). This CDR3 is built from 13 residues. Trimming took off 5 bases at V and 2 bases at J, with 9 bases between the two ends. Germline-derived CDR1 and CDR2 are SEHNR and FQNEAQ (reference sequence). CDR3 sequence reads: CASSTGPQETQYF. The CDR3 DNA is TGTGCCAGCAGCACAGGGCCACAAGAGACCCAGTACTTC. The entire variable domain, with the rest obtained from reference TRBV7-9 and TRBJ2-5, is as follows: DTGVSQNPRHKITKRGQNVTFRCDPISEHNRLYWYRQTLGQGPEFLTYFQNEAQLEKSRLLSDRFSAERPKGSFSTLEIQRTEQGDSAMYLCASSTGPQETQYFGPGTRLLVL.

The genes are TRBV11-3 and TRBJ1-1; D gene unclear. The length of the CDR3 is 12 residues. Trimming removed 10 bases from V and 2 bases from J, with 11 bases in between. Germline-derived CDR1 and CDR2 are SGHNT and YENEEA. DNA of the CDR3: TGTGCCACCCAGGCTGGAAACACTGAAGCTTTCTTT. Its translation is CATQAGNTEAFF. Full variable domain (rest looked up from reference TRBV11-3 and TRBJ1-1): EAGVVQSPRYKIIEKKQPVAFWCNPISGHNTLYWYLQNLGQGPELLIRYENEEAVDDSQLPKDRFSAERLKGVDSTLKIQPAELGDSAVYLCATQAGNTEAFFGQGTRLTVV.

This clone was seen a handful of times. This chain uses TRBV24-1 with TRBJ1-2; 7 bases are shared with TRBD1. J was trimmed by 2 bases and V by 7 bases; bases with no gene match: 6. Germline V gene lookup returns CDR1 KGHDR and CDR2 SFDVKD. This CDR3 region has 14 residues. CDR3 region: CATSKTGQNYGYTF. The CDR3 DNA reads as TGTGCCACCAGCAAGACAGGGCAGAACTATGGCTACACCTTC.

The chain has TRBV29-1 and TRBJ2-2; unclear D gene. This CDR3 is built from 12 residues. V was clipped by 4 bases and J by 5 bases, with 8 bases between them. The germline gives CDR1 SQVTM, CDR2 ANQGSEA. This CDR3 reads CSVVWPTGELFF. CDR3 in DNA: TGCAGCGTTGTTTGGCCTACCGGGGAGCTGTTTTTT.

This sequence joins TRBV6-2 or TRBV6-3 and TRBJ2-3; TRBD2 agrees at 14 bases. Germline CDR1 and CDR2: MNHEY and SVGEGT. There are 14 residues in the CDR3. V gave up 2 bases and J gave up 10 bases; unmatched junction bases: 2. The CDR3 loop reads CASSYGTSGSAQYF. The CDR3 nucleotides read TGTGCCAGCAGTTACGGGACTAGCGGGAGTGCGCAGTATTTT.

The chain has TRBV27 and TRBJ1-1; D gene ambiguous. V lost 5 bases and J lost 4, with 11 bases in between. CDR1 MNHEY and CDR2 SMNVEV come from the germline V gene (reference sequence). The CDR3 spans 13 residues. This CDR3 is CASSPPRATEAFF. CDR3 bases: TGTGCCAGCAGTCCCCCCCGAGCCACTGAAGCTTTCTTT.

CDR3 bases: TGTGCCAGCGGTCCGGGACAGGGGAATTCACCCCTCCACTTT. Residues: CASGPGQGNSPLHF. V and J are TRBV6-5 and TRBJ1-6; TRBD1 matches 10 bases. The CDR3 covers 14 residues. J lost 7 bases, V lost 8 bases, and 5 bases had no gene match. Germline V CDR1 and CDR2: MNHEY, SVGAGI.

This rearrangement joins TRBV4-3 to TRBJ2-3; the match to TRBD2 covers 9 bases. In germline, CDR1 is LGHNA, CDR2 YSLEER. This CDR3 has 13 residues. J lost 7 bases, V lost 6 bases, and 5 bases had no gene match. CDR3 protein: CASSVAGGHTQYF. CDR3 nucleotides: TGCGCCAGCAGTGTGGCGGGAGGGCATACGCAGTATTTT.

The rearrangement joins TRBV18 to TRBJ2-7; 12 nucleotides align to TRBD2. Germline assignment: CDR1 KGHSH and CDR2 LQKENI. The CDR3 consists of 15 residues. V gave up 2 bases and J gave up 4 bases; unmatched junction bases: 3. CDR3: CASSPGTSGWYEQYV. The CDR3 DNA reads as TGTGCCAGCTCACCAGGGACTAGCGGGTGGTACGAGCAGTACGTC.

The rearrangement links TRBV5-8 to TRBJ1-6; perhaps TRBD1 as D (5 bases). V was pared by 0 bases and J by 10 bases, with 11 bases between. The V gene's germline CDR1 is SGHTS and CDR2 YDEGEE. The CDR3 sequence is 14 residues long. DNA for the CDR3: TGTGCCAGCAGCTTGGACGGGAGGGACTCACCCCTCCACTTT. It yields the protein CASSLDGRDSPLHF. Looking up the rest from reference TRBV5-8 and TRBJ1-6 gives the full variable domain: EAGVTQSPTHLIKTRGQQATLRCSPISGHTSVYWYQQALGLGLQFLLWYDEGEERNRGNFPPRFSGRQFPNYSSELNVNALELEDSALYLCASSLDGRDSPLHFGNGTRLTVT.

V is TRBV27 and J is TRBJ1-1, with D hard to call. The CDR3 consists of 13 residues. The V end was cut by 2 bases, the J end by 2 bases, with 6 bases between. The germline CDR1 and CDR2 sequences are MNHEY and SMNVEV (reference sequence). CDR3 sequence: CASSLKQNTEAFF. The CDR3 bases are TGTGCCAGCAGTTTAAAGCAAAACACTGAAGCTTTCTTT.

The genes are TRBV6-1 and TRBJ2-7; 8 bases fit TRBD1. V lost 1 base and J lost 0; bases outside the gene matches: 5. Germline CDR1 MNHNS, CDR2 SASEGT. The CDR3 is 16 residues long. The CDR3 protein is CASSEGGRGLSYEQYF. For the CDR3, the DNA is TGTGCCAGCAGTGAAGGGGGCAGGGGGCTCTCCTACGAGCAGTACTTC.

The chain joins TRBV4-2 to TRBJ2-3, with 13 bases aligning to TRBD2. Unmatched junction bases numbered 2, after V lost 2 bases and J lost 0 bases. Germline CDR1 and CDR2: LGHNA and YNFKEQ. The CDR3 spans 17 residues. CDR3 in amino acids: CASSQRTSGGSTDTQYF. CDR3 sequence (DNA): TGTGCCAGCAGCCAAAGGACTAGCGGGGGAAGCACAGATACGCAGTATTTT.

This chain joins TRBV19 and TRBJ2-2; 7 bases line up with TRBD1. The CDR3 loop spans 15 amino acids. Trimming cost V 6 bases and J 0 bases; bases outside gene matches: 4. Per germline, CDR1 LNHDA and CDR2 SQIVND (reference sequence). The CDR3 DNA is TGTGCCAGTAGAAGGGACAGCCCGAACACCGGGGAGCTGTTTTTT. It is translated as CASRRDSPNTGELFF.

The chain links TRBV6-5 to TRBJ2-7; 8 bases agree with TRBD2. Trimming at V came to 2 bases and at J to 2 bases, leaving 8 bases not matched to a gene. Germline V gene data show CDR1 as MNHEY and CDR2 as SVGAGI. The CDR3 covers 16 residues. CDR3 amino acids: CASSYMASGRPYEQYF. Here the CDR3 DNA reads TGTGCCAGCAGTTACATGGCTAGCGGGCGCCCCTACGAGCAGTACTTC.

This chain connects TRBV29-1 to TRBJ1-6; D remains ambiguous. The CDR3 is 13 residues long. The germline V gene has CDR1 SQVTM and CDR2 ANQGSEA. V gave up 6 bases and J gave up 7 bases, with 13 bases separating them. The CDR3 here is CSVGRDRNSPLHF. The CDR3 DNA is TGCAGCGTCGGTCGCGATCGCAATTCACCCCTCCACTTT.

The V call is TRBV30, the J call TRBJ2-1; D gene unclear. V dropped 0 bases and J dropped 9 bases, with 6 bases sitting between them. The CDR3 has 11 residues. Germline CDR1 is GTSNPN and CDR2 is SVGIG (reference sequence). The CDR3, as DNA: TGTGCCTGGAGTGTAACACGTGAGCAGTTCTTC. As protein: CAWSVTREQFF.

This chain uses TRBV5-1 with TRBJ1-6; tentatively, D is TRBD1 (5 bases). The V and J ends lost 4 bases and 8 bases respectively, with 19 bases between them. The CDR3 is 16 residues long. CDR1 and CDR2 (germline): SGHRS, YFSETQ. This CDR3 reads CASSRVGGLVDSPLHF. CDR3 nucleotides: TGCGCCAGCAGCCGGGTGGGGGGTTTGGTGGATTCACCCCTCCACTTT.

This clone was observed once. The V call is TRBV12-3 or TRBV12-4, the J call TRBJ1-2, with D unclear. This CDR3 has 12 residues. V lost 5 bases and J lost 3, with 7 bases in between. As DNA, the CDR3 is TGTGCCAGCAGTGGTCGAGACTATGGCTACACCTTC. The encoded protein is CASSGRDYGYTF.

The genes are TRBV30 and TRBJ1-1, with D tentatively TRBD1 (5 bases). Germline values: CDR1 GTSNPN, CDR2 SVGIG (reference sequence). Trimming stripped 0 bases from V and 8 bases from J, with 16 bases between. The CDR3 extends over 14 amino acids. This chain's CDR3 is CAWSVKGKAAEAFF. The CDR3 DNA follows: TGTGCCTGGAGTGTGAAGGGGAAGGCCGCCGAAGCTTTCTTT.

This chain joins TRBV4-1 and TRBJ1-4; no clear D gene. The V end lost 0 bases, the J end lost 4 bases, and 9 bases lay between the germline ends. The CDR3 contains 15 residues. The V gene's germline CDR1 is MGHRA and CDR2 YSYEKL. For the CDR3, the DNA is TGCGCCAGCAGCCAAGATCCCCAGTTTAATGAAAAACTGTTTTTT. It specifies CASSQDPQFNEKLFF.

The rearrangement links TRBV7-3 to TRBJ2-3; 8 nucleotides line up with TRBD2. This CDR3 is 15 amino acids long. Germline assignment: CDR1 SGHTA and CDR2 FQGTGA. V dropped 5 bases and J dropped 4; count of bases not matched to a gene: 8. The CDR3 region is CASSLKAGVADTQYF. CDR3 coding DNA: TGTGCCAGCAGCCTGAAAGCGGGGGTGGCAGATACGCAGTATTTT.

The chain carries TRBV7-9 and TRBJ2-7; 14 bases align to TRBD2. This CDR3 has 15 residues. J gave up 5 bases and V 5 bases, and 5 bases lay outside the gene matches. Germline-derived CDR1 and CDR2 are SEHNR and FQNEAQ (reference sequence). The CDR3 region is CASSVGTSGGDEQYV. The CDR3 coding sequence is TGTGCCAGCAGCGTCGGGACTAGCGGGGGCGACGAGCAGTACGTC.

This chain uses TRBV2 with TRBJ1-1; the match to TRBD1 covers 7 bases. The CDR3 runs to 15 residues. J lost 1 base, V lost 4 bases, and 6 bases had no gene match. The germline CDR1 and CDR2 sequences are SNHLY and FYNNEI. In DNA form, the CDR3 reads TGTGCCAGCAGTGCCCTGGGACAGCAGAACACTGAAGCTTTCTTT. This translates into CASSALGQQNTEAFF.

The chain couples TRBV6-4 to TRBJ2-1; no definite D call. Germline values: CDR1 MRHNA, CDR2 SNTAGT. This CDR3 is built from 16 residues. Trimming took off 2 bases at V and 2 bases at J, with 13 bases between the two ends. CDR3 nucleotide sequence: TGTGCCAGCAGTGACACCTTTAAAAGCACCTACAATGAGCAGTTCTTC. This sequence encodes CASSDTFKSTYNEQFF.

This chain uses TRBV11-3 with TRBJ2-4; D remains ambiguous. Trimming took off 3 bases at V and 0 bases at J, with 15 bases between the two ends. The CDR3 has 17 amino acids. Germline loops: CDR1 SGHNT, CDR2 YENEEA. The CDR3, as DNA: TGTGCCAGCAGCTTCTCCACGGGTAACGGAGCCAAAAACATTCAGTACTTC. It codes for CASSFSTGNGAKNIQYF.

This rearrangement joins TRBV11-3 to TRBJ1-4, with D possibly being TRBD1 (5 bases). CDR3 size: 12 residues. V was pared by 4 bases and J by 11 bases, with 11 bases between. Germline V CDR1 and CDR2: SGHNT, YENEEA. CDR3 DNA sequence: TGTGCCAGCAGCTCTTCAGGGAACAAACTGTTTTTT. This gives the protein CASSSSGNKLFF.

This chain joins TRBV2 and TRBJ1-3, with 9 bases aligning to TRBD1. V trimming: 5 bases; J trimming: 3 bases; junction bases outside the gene matches: 5. Germline CDR1 reads SNHLY; CDR2 reads FYNNEI. The length of the CDR3 is 15 residues. The CDR3 protein is CASSKSTGGGNTIYF. Written as DNA, the CDR3 is TGTGCCAGCAGTAAATCGACAGGGGGTGGAAACACCATATATTTT.

V gene TRBV5-1 combines with J gene TRBJ1-4; 9 nucleotides match TRBD1. The CDR3 is 18 residues long. V was pared by 4 bases and J by 2 bases, with 12 bases of the junction left unmatched. Germline CDR1 and CDR2: SGHRS and YFSETQ. CDR3 sequence (DNA): TGCGCCAGCAGCCCCGGGACAGGGTCGATGTTGACTAATGAAAAACTGTTTTTT. This encodes CASSPGTGSMLTNEKLFF.

This clone was observed a single time. V usage is TRBV15 and J usage is TRBJ1-5, with D perhaps TRBD1 (6 bases). Germline CDR1 is LNHNV and CDR2 is YYDKDF (reference sequence). CDR3 length equals 17 residues. Trimming cost V 5 bases and J 1 base, with 18 bases left between them. In DNA form, the CDR3 reads TGTGCCACCAGCTCCCGCACCAGGGGAGGGAGCAATCAGCCCCAGCATTTT. Protein sequence: CATSSRTRGGSNQPQHF. Variable domain in full (rest from reference TRBV15 and TRBJ1-5): DAMVIQNPRYQVTQFGKPVTLSCSQTLNHNVMYWYQQKSSQAPKLLFHYYDKDFNNEADTPDNFQSRRPNTSFCFLDIRSPGLGDTAMYLCATSSRTRGGSNQPQHFGDGTRLSIL.

V and J are TRBV9 and TRBJ2-1; TRBD2 might be the D (6 bases). CDR1 is SGDLS and CDR2 is YYNGEE in the germline V gene. CDR3 size: 14 residues. Trimming left V 1 base short and J 8 bases short, with 13 bases between. The CDR3 coding sequence is TGTGCCAGCAGCGTACGACTAGGGGTAGATGAGCAGTTCTTC. It translates to CASSVRLGVDEQFF. Supplemented by reference TRBV9 and TRBJ2-1, the full variable domain reads DSGVTQTPKHLITATGQRVTLRCSPRSGDLSVYWYQQSLDQGLQFLIQYYNGEERAKGNILERFSAQQFPDLHSELNLSSLELGDSALYFCASSVRLGVDEQFFGPGTRLTVL.

This chain connects TRBV7-9 to TRBJ2-1; possibly TRBD2 for D (7 bases). V lost 3 bases to trimming and J lost 10 bases, with 22 bases between them. This CDR3 has 16 residues. CDR1 is SEHNR, CDR2 FQNEAQ, per germline (reference sequence). Here the CDR3 DNA reads TGTGCCAGCAGCTTGATCCTGACGGGGGGCCGAGGGGAGCAGTTCTTC. Its protein is CASSLILTGGRGEQFF.